This T cell receptor (beta chain) is from a study of shared clonotypes between healthy human individuals. Whole-study findings and limits: The generation probabilities recorded for non-shared clonotypes fell below those of clonotypes shared by all four donors. In this cohort, only blood was sampled, and tissue repertoires likely differ.

J gave up 5 bases and V 2 bases, and 4 bases lay outside the gene matches. The V gene's germline CDR1 is SNHLY and CDR2 FYNNEI. The CDR3 extends over 14 amino acids. Assay: immunoSEQ multiplex PCR; the TCRdb copy retains only in-frame clones and omits some. The sample has a few million clones; 93% are singletons. In the case of this clone: Its specificity is unknown. Within the sample, other DNA sequences also encode this same CDR3.

The sample was naive CD4+ T cells from PBMCs. Subset reported: CD45RA+ positively selected. The chain links TRBV2 to TRBJ2-5, with 8 bases matching TRBD1. The TCR sequence derives from a man aged 18 to 29 in good health. Some clones in this sample may be carry-over from other donors' samples. The CDR3 loop is CASSEQGAGETQYF. The CDR3 DNA follows: TGTGCCAGCAGTGAACAGGGGGCAGGGGAGACCCAGTACTTC.